Listed below are T cell receptor beta chains from one sample, sequenced in a study of OX40 agonist ivuxolimab in advanced cancers. The assay was immunoSEQ multiplex PCR, and TCRdb's table has in-frame clones only and misses some. The table records 65,000 to 80,000 clones, less than 90% of them present only once. The specimen comprised CD4+ or CD8+ T cells sorted from blood, sampled in a trial of the OX40 agonist ivuxolimab. These receptors all come from an adult with an advanced solid tumor such as melanoma, head and neck, liver or kidney cancer. Both conserved end residues are part of each CDR3. The D gene is left open where the match is weak. Part of the rows lack a size; the others show once, few, many or a class for expanded clones.

clone_size: -
cdr3_length: 16
j_call: TRBJ1-2
d_call: TRBD1
v_call: TRBV5-6
cdr3_aa: CASSPGTGGAGYGYTF
cdr3_nt: TGTGCCAGCAGCCCAGGGACAGGGGGCGCCGGGTATGGCTACACCTTC

clone_size: -
cdr3_length: 15
j_call: TRBJ1-6
d_call: -
v_call: TRBV19
cdr3_aa: CASTVQAWGNSPLHF
cdr3_nt: TGTGCCAGTACAGTTCAAGCATGGGGTAATTCACCCCTCCACTTT

clone_size: once
cdr3_length: 14
j_call: TRBJ2-5
d_call: TRBD2
v_call: TRBV9
cdr3_aa: CASSLRGGRETQYF
cdr3_nt: TGTGCCAGCAGCTTACGGGGGGGCCGTGAGACCCAGTACTTC

clone_size: -
cdr3_length: 14
j_call: TRBJ1-5
d_call: -
v_call: TRBV19
cdr3_aa: CASSMIYSNQPQHF
cdr3_nt: TGTGCCAGTAGTATGATCTATAGCAATCAGCCCCAGCATTTT

clone_size: -
cdr3_length: 16
j_call: TRBJ2-3
d_call: -
v_call: TRBV18
cdr3_aa: CASSPVRGVGTDTQYF
cdr3_nt: TGTGCCAGCTCACCGGTCAGGGGTGTTGGCACAGATACGCAGTATTTT

clone_size: -
cdr3_length: 11
j_call: TRBJ2-7
d_call: -
v_call: TRBV28
cdr3_aa: CASSLEAEQYF
cdr3_nt: TGTGCCAGCAGTTTAGAAGCCGAGCAGTACTTC

clone_size: -
cdr3_length: 14
j_call: TRBJ1-2
d_call: -
v_call: TRBV19
cdr3_aa: CASTYDALFRGYTF
cdr3_nt: TGTGCCAGTACCTACGATGCCCTCTTCCGTGGCTACACCTTC

clone_size: -
cdr3_length: 16
j_call: TRBJ2-7
d_call: TRBD2
v_call: TRBV28
cdr3_aa: CASSRTSGALSYEQYF
cdr3_nt: TGTGCCAGCAGCCGGACTAGCGGGGCCCTCTCCTACGAGCAGTACTTC

clone_size: -
cdr3_length: 16
j_call: TRBJ2-3
d_call: TRBD1
v_call: TRBV4-3
cdr3_aa: CASSQGDRGRTDTQYF
cdr3_nt: TGCGCCAGCAGCCAGGGGGACAGGGGGAGAACAGATACGCAGTATTTT

clone_size: -
cdr3_length: 14
j_call: TRBJ1-2
d_call: -
v_call: TRBV28
cdr3_aa: CASSHGRRGYGYTF
cdr3_nt: TGTGCCAGCAGTCACGGACGGAGGGGCTATGGCTACACCTTC

clone_size: -
cdr3_length: 15
j_call: TRBJ2-1
d_call: -
v_call: TRBV27
cdr3_aa: CASRAEGIQHNEQFF
cdr3_nt: TGTGCCAGCCGTGCCGAGGGGATACAACACAATGAGCAGTTCTTC

clone_size: -
cdr3_length: 15
j_call: TRBJ2-6
d_call: -
v_call: TRBV5-1
cdr3_aa: CASSLPGSGANVLTF
cdr3_nt: TGCGCCAGCAGCCTACCGGGCTCTGGGGCCAACGTCCTGACTTTC

clone_size: few
cdr3_length: 16
j_call: TRBJ1-4
d_call: -
v_call: TRBV19
cdr3_aa: CASSIKGVAWGGKLFF
cdr3_nt: TGTGCCAGTAGTATAAAGGGTGTAGCATGGGGCGGAAAACTGTTTTTT

clone_size: few
cdr3_length: 16
j_call: TRBJ2-2
d_call: -
v_call: TRBV15
cdr3_aa: CATSRDMNSNTGELFF
cdr3_nt: TGTGCCACCAGCAGAGATATGAACAGCAACACCGGGGAGCTGTTTTTT

clone_size: -
cdr3_length: 17
j_call: TRBJ1-2
d_call: -
v_call: TRBV5-6
cdr3_aa: CASSPPGGGGTNYGYTF
cdr3_nt: TGTGCCAGCAGCCCCCCAGGAGGGGGGGGTACTAACTATGGCTACACCTTC

clone_size: -
cdr3_length: 14
j_call: TRBJ1-2
d_call: -
v_call: TRBV28
cdr3_aa: CASSLYGGNYGYTF
cdr3_nt: TGTGCCAGCAGTTTATACGGCGGAAACTATGGCTACACCTTC

clone_size: -
cdr3_length: 16
j_call: TRBJ1-5
d_call: -
v_call: TRBV5-4
cdr3_aa: CASSLGGGTDNQPQHF
cdr3_nt: TGTGCCAGCAGCTTGGGGGGAGGGACGGACAATCAGCCCCAGCATTTT

clone_size: -
cdr3_length: 13
j_call: TRBJ2-7
d_call: -
v_call: TRBV28
cdr3_aa: CASSPGVSYEQYF
cdr3_nt: TGTGCCAGCAGTCCGGGAGTCTCCTACGAGCAGTACTTC

clone_size: -
cdr3_length: 14
j_call: TRBJ1-3
d_call: -
v_call: TRBV2
cdr3_aa: CASSVLSSGNTIYF
cdr3_nt: TGTGCCAGCAGCGTACTGAGCTCTGGAAACACCATATATTTT

clone_size: -
cdr3_length: 17
j_call: TRBJ1-6
d_call: -
v_call: TRBV25-1
cdr3_aa: CASSEWAGSSYNSPLHF
cdr3_nt: TGTGCCAGCAGTGAATGGGCGGGGAGCTCCTATAATTCACCCCTCCACTTT

clone_size: -
cdr3_length: 15
j_call: TRBJ1-1
d_call: -
v_call: TRBV15
cdr3_aa: CATSREPRVNTEAFF
cdr3_nt: TGTGCCACCAGCAGGGAGCCCCGGGTGAACACTGAAGCTTTCTTT

clone_size: -
cdr3_length: 17
j_call: TRBJ2-7
d_call: -
v_call: TRBV7-6
cdr3_aa: CASSLTSQGWSSYEQYF
cdr3_nt: TGTGCCAGCAGCCTAACCTCTCAGGGTTGGAGCTCCTACGAGCAGTACTTC

clone_size: -
cdr3_length: 15
j_call: TRBJ1-5
d_call: TRBD1
v_call: TRBV28
cdr3_aa: CASSFRDRVGQPQHF
cdr3_nt: TGTGCCAGCAGTTTTAGGGACAGGGTCGGCCAGCCCCAGCATTTT

clone_size: once
cdr3_length: 14
j_call: TRBJ1-2
d_call: TRBD1
v_call: TRBV6-5
cdr3_aa: CASSRTQGAGGYTF
cdr3_nt: TGTGCCAGCAGTAGAACTCAGGGGGCGGGTGGCTACACCTTC

clone_size: -
cdr3_length: 13
j_call: TRBJ2-7
d_call: TRBD1
v_call: TRBV6-8
cdr3_aa: CASSSGTGSEQYF
cdr3_nt: TGTGCCAGCAGCTCCGGGACAGGAAGCGAGCAGTACTTC

clone_size: -
cdr3_length: 12
j_call: TRBJ2-3
d_call: -
v_call: TRBV14
cdr3_aa: CASSPFTDTQYF
cdr3_nt: TGTGCCAGCAGCCCTTTCACAGATACGCAGTATTTT

clone_size: -
cdr3_length: 12
j_call: TRBJ1-1
d_call: -
v_call: TRBV19
cdr3_aa: CASSHLNTEAFF
cdr3_nt: TGTGCCAGTAGCCATCTGAACACTGAAGCTTTCTTT

clone_size: -
cdr3_length: 15
j_call: TRBJ1-1
d_call: -
v_call: TRBV30
cdr3_aa: CAWSRRAHMNTEAFF
cdr3_nt: TGTGCCTGGAGTAGGAGGGCCCACATGAACACTGAAGCTTTCTTT

clone_size: -
cdr3_length: 15
j_call: TRBJ2-3
d_call: TRBD2
v_call: TRBV25-1
cdr3_aa: CASSEFSGVRDTQYF
cdr3_nt: TGTGCCAGCAGTGAATTTAGCGGGGTTAGAGATACGCAGTATTTT